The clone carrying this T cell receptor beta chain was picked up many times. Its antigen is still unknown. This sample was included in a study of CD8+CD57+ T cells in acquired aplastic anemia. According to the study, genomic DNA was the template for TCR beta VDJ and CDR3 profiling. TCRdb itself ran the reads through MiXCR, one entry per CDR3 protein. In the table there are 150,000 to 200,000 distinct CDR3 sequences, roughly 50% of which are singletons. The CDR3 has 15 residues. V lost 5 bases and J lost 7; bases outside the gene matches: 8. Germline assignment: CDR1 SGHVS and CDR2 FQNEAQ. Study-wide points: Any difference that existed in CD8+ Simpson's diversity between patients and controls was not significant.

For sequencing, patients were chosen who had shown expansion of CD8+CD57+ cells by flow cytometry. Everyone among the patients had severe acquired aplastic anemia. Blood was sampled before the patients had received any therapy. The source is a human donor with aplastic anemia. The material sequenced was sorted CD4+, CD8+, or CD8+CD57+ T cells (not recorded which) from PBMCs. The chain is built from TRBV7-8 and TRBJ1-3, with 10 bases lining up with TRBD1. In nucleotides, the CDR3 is TGTGCCAGCAGCCCAAGGACAGGGGGTTGGAACACCATATATTTT. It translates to CASSPRTGGWNTIYF.